These 27 T cell receptor beta chains originate from one sample sequenced in a study of T cells in Graves' hyperthyroidism and ophthalmopathy. TCR beta CDR3 region amplification was performed from RNA transcripts. The HTBI primer set was used in a first-round RT-PCR of the TCR CDR3. TCRdb re-called the multiplex PCR reads through MiXCR, storing one row per CDR3 protein. The data contain hundreds of thousands of distinct CDR3 sequences, about 45% of them singletons. The sample was peripheral blood or thyroid tissue (not recorded which). The receptors here all came from an adult man with Graves' disease, either hyperthyroidism or ophthalmopathy (not recorded which).

There are a few counts of this clonotype. The V and J genes are TRBV20-1 and TRBJ2-5, with D tentatively TRBD1 (5 bases). V was shortened by 0 bases and J by 2 bases, with 13 bases between the two germline ends. CDR1 DFQATT and CDR2 SNEGSKA come from the germline V gene (reference sequence). This CDR3 spans 15 amino acids. CDR3 DNA: TGCAGTGCTAGAGATGAGGCCAGGGATCAAGAGACCCAGTACTTC. Translating it yields CSARDEARDQETQYF.

In regard to this clonotype: A read error may explain this, as a much larger clone is one base away. The V call is TRBV10-3, the J call TRBJ2-7; D unclear. V lost 4 bases to trimming and J lost 6 bases, with 13 bases between them. CDR1 is ENHRY, CDR2 SYGVKD, per germline. The CDR3 loop spans 13 amino acids. The chain's CDR3 is CAISGTDISEQYF. The CDR3 DNA follows: TGTGCCATCAGTGGGACCGACATCTCCGAGCAGTACTTC.

As DNA, the CDR3 is TGCGCCAGCAGCTTGACGGGTTCCGTCCAAGAGACCCAGTACTTC. Protein: CASSLTGSVQETQYF. This chain uses TRBV5-1 with TRBJ2-5, with D hard to call. The CDR3 runs to 15 residues. Germline V CDR1 and CDR2: SGHRS, YFSETQ. Deletions cut 1 base from V and 1 base from J, with 11 bases between.

This clonotype has at least ten counts. The rearrangement joins TRBV5-8 to TRBJ1-2, with 9 bases matching TRBD1. Trimming at V came to 3 bases and at J to 8 bases, leaving 14 bases not matched to a gene. This CDR3 contains 16 residues. Germline-derived CDR1 and CDR2 are SGHTS and YDEGEE. The CDR3 protein is CASSSVRKDRGGGYTF. The CDR3, as DNA: TGTGCCAGCAGCTCGGTACGAAAGGACAGGGGCGGCGGCTACACCTTC.

This clonotype appeared many times. The gene calls are TRBV29-1 and TRBJ2-7, with 12 bases that match TRBD2. With V trimmed by 3 bases and J by 9 bases, 9 bases remained unmatched. The germline CDR1 and CDR2 sequences are SQVTM and ANQGSEA. The CDR3 is 14 amino acids. CDR3 region: CSVDELAGGHGQYF. Here the CDR3 DNA reads TGCAGCGTTGATGAGCTAGCGGGAGGGCACGGGCAGTACTTC.

This clonotype was recorded once. The chain couples TRBV5-4 to TRBJ2-5; 13 bases fit TRBD2. The CDR3 length is 15 residues. V gave up 4 bases and J gave up 5 bases; unmatched junction bases: 5. CDR1 SGHNT and CDR2 YYREEE come from the germline V gene (reference sequence). The CDR3 loop is CASSHGLAGDETQYF. Written as DNA, the CDR3 is TGTGCCAGCAGCCACGGACTAGCGGGAGATGAGACCCAGTACTTC. Supplemented by reference TRBV5-4 and TRBJ2-5, the full variable domain reads ETGVTQSPTHLIKTRGQQVTLRCSSQSGHNTVSWYQQALGQGPQFIFQYYREEENGRGNFPPRFSGLQFPNYSSELNVNALELDDSALYLCASSHGLAGDETQYFGPGTRLLVL.

This sequence joins TRBV3-1 and TRBJ2-5; 9 nucleotides match TRBD1. Trimming at V came to 6 bases and at J to 7 bases, leaving 6 bases not matched to a gene. Per the germline V gene, CDR1 is LGHDT and CDR2 is YNNKEL (reference sequence). There are 13 residues in the CDR3. The CDR3 reads CASSSGQGGTQYF. CDR3 bases: TGTGCCAGCAGTTCGGGACAGGGAGGGACCCAGTACTTC.

The V call is TRBV20-1, the J call TRBJ1-5, with a possible D match to TRBD1 (5 bases). The CDR3 contains 12 residues. CDR1 is DFQATT, CDR2 SNEGSKA, per germline (reference sequence). V was pared by 5 bases and J by 6 bases, with 11 bases between. The DNA for the CDR3 is TGCAGTGCTGGTAGCGGGGGTCAGCCCCAGCATTTT. It is translated as CSAGSGGQPQHF.

The chain recombines TRBV20-1 with TRBJ1-2; D may be TRBD1 (6 bases). The CDR3 covers 14 residues. In germline, CDR1 is DFQATT, CDR2 SNEGSKA (reference sequence). V lost 7 bases to trimming and J lost 3 bases, with 18 bases between them. The CDR3 region has the DNA TGCAGTGTCGAGGGACACAACGACCACTATGGCTACACCTTC. The encoded protein is CSVEGHNDHYGYTF.

This clonotype was recorded once. The CDR3 DNA is TGTGCCAGCAGCCCCGGGGCAGCCCAAGAGACCCAGTACTTC. Translated, it gives CASSPGAAQETQYF. This chain joins TRBV7-8 and TRBJ2-5; D could derive from TRBD1 or TRBD2 (5 bases each). The CDR3 spans 14 residues. V lost 5 bases and J 1 base, leaving 11 bases between the germline ends. The germline CDR1 and CDR2 sequences are SGHVS and FQNEAQ.

This clonotype turned up a few times. The chain joins TRBV28 to TRBJ1-5; TRBD1 might be the D (5 bases). Trimming removed 7 bases at V and 7 bases at J, with 20 bases between. This CDR3 has 15 amino acids. Germline V lookup: CDR1 MDHEN, CDR2 SYDVKM. CDR3 loop: CASNPRLGSGQPQHF. The CDR3 nucleotides are TGTGCCAGCAATCCCCGTTTGGGTTCAGGGCAGCCCCAGCATTTT.

V gene TRBV20-1 combines with J gene TRBJ1-3, with D perhaps matching TRBD1 (5 bases). Trimming pared 6 bases from V and 0 bases from J, leaving 21 bases between. Germline-derived CDR1 and CDR2 are DFQATT and SNEGSKA (reference sequence). The CDR3 is 17 amino acids. DNA of the CDR3: TGCAGTGCCTTATCAACGAGGGGAGACAGCTCTGGAAACACCATATATTTT. Translated, it gives CSALSTRGDSSGNTIYF.

As for this clonotype: Lacking the conserved final phenylalanine or tryptophan, this CDR3 likely reflects a read error. The DNA is omitted, as the CDR3 cannot be located on it reliably, and the CDR3 follows TCRdb's listing. The V gene is TRBV29-1, the J gene TRBJ2-5; no DNA check was done on the table's D call, TRBD1. With termini counted, the CDR3 has 13 amino acids. Per the germline V gene, CDR1 is SQVTM and CDR2 is ANQGSEA. The CDR3 is CSAGQGDGYTFGS.

The V gene is TRBV5-8, the J gene TRBJ2-6, with 8 positions matching TRBD1. The CDR3 extends over 15 amino acids. CDR1 SGHTS and CDR2 YDEGEE come from the germline V gene. With V trimmed by 4 bases and J by 2 bases, 2 bases remained unmatched. CDR3 in DNA: TGTGCCAGCAGCCAGGGACAGGCTGGGGCCAACGTCCTGACTTTC. It yields the protein CASSQGQAGANVLTF.

This chain joins TRBV7-9 and TRBJ2-7, with D possibly matching TRBD2 (5 bases). The V gene lost 1 base and the J gene lost 0 bases, with 13 bases spanning the gap. The length of the CDR3 is 16 residues. Germline V gene lookup returns CDR1 SEHNR and CDR2 FQNEAQ (reference sequence). The CDR3 loop reads CASSLGSSRSSYEQYF. The CDR3, as DNA: TGTGCCAGCAGCTTAGGATCTAGCAGGAGCTCCTACGAGCAGTACTTC. The full variable domain, in which reference TRBV7-9 and TRBJ2-7 provide the parts outside the CDR3, is DTGVSQNPRHKITKRGQNVTFRCDPISEHNRLYWYRQTLGQGPEFLTYFQNEAQLEKSRLLSDRFSAERPKGSFSTLEIQRTEQGDSAMYLCASSLGSSRSSYEQYFGPGTRLTVT.

This chain links TRBV19 with TRBJ1-6; D may be TRBD1 (6 bases). Trimming left V 3 bases short and J 10 bases short, with 13 bases between. In germline, CDR1 is LNHDA, CDR2 SQIVND (reference sequence). The CDR3 spans 14 residues. The CDR3 here is CASSITGAGSPLHF. DNA for the CDR3: TGTGCCAGTAGTATCACGGGGGCTGGATCACCCCTCCACTTT.

The V call is TRBV6-5, the J call TRBJ1-1; D not resolved. The CDR3 runs 11 residues. The germline V gene has CDR1 MNHEY and CDR2 SVGAGI. The germline V and J ends were trimmed by 5 bases and 12 bases, with 13 bases remaining between them. In DNA form, the CDR3 reads TGTGCCAGCAGTCCGGACCCGGAGACTTTCTTT. It encodes CASSPDPETFF.

V gene TRBV19 combines with J gene TRBJ1-1; no clear D. Trimming cost V 0 bases and J 1 base, with 9 bases left between them. The CDR3 extends over 15 amino acids. CDR1 and CDR2 from the germline V gene are LNHDA and SQIVND (reference sequence). The CDR3 region has the DNA TGTGCCAGTAGTATAGATACGGCTAGGAACACTGAAGCTTTCTTT. It specifies CASSIDTARNTEAFF.

The chain combines TRBV10-1 with TRBJ1-5, with TRBD1 matching 11 bases. CDR1 and CDR2 from the germline V gene are WNHNN and SYGVQD (reference sequence). This CDR3 spans 16 amino acids. J gave up 2 bases and V 7 bases, and 7 bases lay outside the gene matches. CDR3 residues: CASTGQGAYGNQPQHF. The CDR3 DNA reads as TGCGCCAGCACTGGACAGGGGGCATATGGCAATCAGCCCCAGCATTTT.

Concerning this clonotype itself: A read error may be the cause here, since a much bigger clone is one base away. This chain joins TRBV29-1 and TRBJ2-7; 7 bases match TRBD1. The CDR3 is made up of 14 amino acids. CDR1 is SQVTM and CDR2 is ANQGSEA in the germline V gene. CDR3 loop: CSVVGQTPSYEQCF. The CDR3 DNA reads as TGCAGCGTTGTGGGACAGACACCTTCCTACGAGCAGTGCTTC.

About this clonotype itself: A read error may explain this, as a much larger clone is one base away. The chain links TRBV2 to TRBJ1-2, with 12 nucleotides matching TRBD1. J was trimmed by 4 bases and V by 8 bases; bases with no gene match: 5. The length of the CDR3 is 14 residues. From germline, CDR1 is SNHLY and CDR2 FYNNEI. CDR3 residues: CASRGTGGIYGYTF. CDR3 nucleotides: TGTGCCAGCCGCGGGACAGGGGGCATCTATGGCTACACCTTC.

The chain links TRBV19 to TRBJ2-2; 12 bases align to TRBD1. V lost 4 bases to trimming and J lost 0 bases; unmatched junction nucleotides: 3. The germline V gene encodes CDR1 LNHDA and CDR2 SQIVND (reference sequence). This CDR3 is built from 17 residues. DNA for the CDR3: TGTGCCAGTAGTACCGGGACAGGGGGCTCGAACACCGGGGAGCTGTTTTTT. Translation gives CASSTGTGGSNTGELFF.

This chain connects TRBV29-1 to TRBJ1-1; D remains unclear. CDR3 length: 12 residues. Germline V CDR1 and CDR2: SQVTM, ANQGSEA. V lost 7 bases to trimming and J lost 8 bases, with 17 bases between them. CDR3 sequence: CSEGGSLPEAFF. DNA for the CDR3: TGCAGCGAGGGAGGGTCATTGCCCGAAGCTTTCTTT.

A word on this clonotype: This sequence may be a read error, since a much larger clone differs from it by one base. The rearrangement joins TRBV10-2 to TRBJ1-6, with D possibly TRBD1 on 6 matching bases. The CDR3 consists of 13 residues. The germline V gene has CDR1 WSHSY and CDR2 SAAADI. The CDR3 bases are TGCGCCGGCAGTGAAAACAGGGTTTCACCCCTCCACTTT. This gives the protein CAGSENRVSPLHF.

CDR3 protein: CASIRATGGNEKLFF. The CDR3 DNA follows: TGTGCCAGCATCCGGGCGACAGGGGGGAATGAAAAACTGTTTTTT. The gene calls are TRBV2 and TRBJ1-4; 9 nucleotides agree with TRBD1. Looked up from germline, CDR1 is SNHLY and CDR2 is FYNNEI. Losses at the gene ends were 7 bases for V and 5 bases for J; bases not matched to a gene: 8. The CDR3 extends over 15 amino acids.

The chain joins TRBV5-1 to TRBJ1-3; 8 positions match TRBD1. CDR1 is SGHRS, CDR2 YFSETQ, per germline. With 4 bases clipped from V and 0 bases from J, the junction kept 6 bases outside the gene matches. The CDR3 has 16 amino acids. The DNA of the CDR3 is TGCGCCAGCAGCGGATGGACAGGGAGCTCTGGAAACACCATATATTTT. Protein: CASSGWTGSSGNTIYF. The full variable domain, in which reference TRBV5-1 and TRBJ1-3 provide the parts outside the CDR3, is KAGVTQTPRYLIKTRGQQVTLSCSPISGHRSVSWYQQTPGQGLQFLFEYFSETQRNKGNFPGRFSGRQFSNSRSEMNVSTLELGDSALYLCASSGWTGSSGNTIYFGEGSWLTVV.

Note on this clonotype: Germline and junction disagree at one end, which may indicate a read error. The chain recombines TRBV24-1 with TRBJ1-5; 7 positions agree with TRBD1. The CDR3 sequence is 16 residues long. Looked up from germline, CDR1 is KGHDR and CDR2 is SFDVKD. As DNA, the CDR3 is TGTGCCAGCAGTGACCCCGGGACAGCTATCAATCAGCCCCAGCATTTT. This translates into CASSDPGTAINQPQHF.